Presented here are 6 T cell receptor beta chains from one specimen sequenced in a study of T cell responses to AZD1222 COVID-19 vaccine. Profiled with immunoSEQ multiplex PCR; TCRdb holds only in-frame clones, not every one. The sample shows about 140,000 clones, and about 2.2% sits with its ten largest clones. Sequences were obtained from peripheral blood. Receptor source: an adult in good health.

The chain uses TRBV19 and TRBJ2-6; TRBD1 is a possible D gene (5 bases). This CDR3 has 17 residues. Trimming cost V 6 bases and J 2 bases, with 17 bases left between them. Germline lookup yields CDR1 LNHDA and CDR2 SQIVND (reference sequence). As DNA, the CDR3 is TGTGCCAGTAGGGCGCTAGACAGCCGGCCTGGGGCCAACGTCCTGACTTTC. Translated, it gives CASRALDSRPGANVLTF. The whole variable domain, remainder taken from reference TRBV19 and TRBJ2-6, is DGGITQSPKYLFRKEGQNVTLSCEQNLNHDAMYWYRQDPGQGLRLIYYSQIVNDFQKGDIAEGYSVSREKKESFPLTVTSAQKNPTAFYLCASRALDSRPGANVLTFGAGSRLTVL.

This chain links TRBV27 with TRBJ1-6; maybe TRBD1 (6 bases). This CDR3 has 16 amino acids. V was clipped by 5 bases and J by 10 bases, with 21 bases between them. Germline V gives CDR1 MNHEY, CDR2 SMNVEV (reference sequence). The CDR3 bases are TGTGCCAGCAGTCCAAAGTCACAGGGAACGAGGTCACCCCTCCACTTT. Protein: CASSPKSQGTRSPLHF.

This chain uses TRBV28 with TRBJ1-6; 8 positions match TRBD1. The CDR3 covers 14 residues. V gave up 7 bases and J gave up 8 bases; unmatched junction bases: 7. CDR1 is MDHEN and CDR2 is SYDVKM in the germline V gene. This CDR3 is CASINVQGDSPLHF. In DNA, the CDR3 is TGTGCCAGCATCAACGTACAGGGGGATTCACCCCTCCACTTT.

The rearrangement joins TRBV7-2 to TRBJ1-5; D possibly corresponds to TRBD1 (5 bases). This CDR3 is 15 amino acids long. Germline CDR1 reads SGHTA; CDR2 reads FQGNSA. Trimming removed 1 base from V and 4 bases from J, with 11 bases in between. DNA of the CDR3: TGTGCCAGCAGCTTAGTACGACAGCCTAATCAGCCCCAGCATTTT. Encoded protein: CASSLVRQPNQPQHF.

The chain recombines TRBV30 with TRBJ1-1, with 12 bases lining up with TRBD1. The CDR3 loop spans 16 amino acids. Trimming took 3 bases from V and 3 from J; bases not matched to a gene: 8. Germline V CDR1 and CDR2: GTSNPN, SVGIG (reference sequence). The CDR3 DNA is TGTGCCTGGAGCCAGGGGACAGGGGGCTTGGACACTGAAGCTTTCTTT. Its protein is CAWSQGTGGLDTEAFF.

This rearrangement joins TRBV6-5 to TRBJ2-1; TRBD1 agrees at 9 bases. V lost 6 bases and J lost 7; bases outside the gene matches: 10. Germline CDR1 and CDR2: MNHEY and SVGAGI. This CDR3 has 15 residues. CDR3 nucleotides: TGTGCCAGCAGGTCAGGGGACAGGGAGGCGAATGAGCAGTTCTTC. Translating it yields CASRSGDREANEQFF.